One sample yielded the 7 T cell receptor beta chains listed below, sequenced in a study of naive CD8 T cells in extremely preterm neonates listed by TCRdb under 2017. Library method: the immunoSEQ multiplex PCR assay. TCRdb took this table from immuneACCESS and kept in-frame rearrangements with V and J called. Such tables lack part of the clones; where checked against another copy, unresolved V genes explain under half of the gap, and the rest is unexplained. In this sample the table shows about 8,000 clones, roughly 98% of which occur a single time. The ten largest clones take up under 3.5% of the sample. The sample consisted of naive CD8+ T cells from blood. The receptors stem from a human donor in good health.

Points on this clone: Its ends do not fully match the called genes, so a read error is possible. CDR3: CSVVSTEALF. CDR3 in DNA: TGCAGCGTTGTAAGCACTGAAGCTCTCTTT. V and J are TRBV29-1 and TRBJ1-1; D is undetermined. The germline CDR1 and CDR2 sequences are SQVTM and ANQGSEA. The CDR3 runs to 10 residues.

The rearrangement links TRBV7-9 to TRBJ1-1; TRBD1 matches at 9 bases. The trim removed 4 bases at V and 0 bases at J, leaving 9 bases unmatched. The CDR3 sequence is 17 residues long. Germline loops: CDR1 SEHNR, CDR2 FQNEAQ (reference sequence). This chain's CDR3 is CASSSPGTGILNTEAFF. DNA of the CDR3: TGTGCCAGCAGCTCCCCCGGGACAGGGATTTTGAACACTGAAGCTTTCTTT.

This clone has a single count. The chain combines TRBV6-5 with TRBJ2-7, with D possibly matching TRBD1 (7 bases). Per the germline V gene, CDR1 is MNHEY and CDR2 is SVGAGI. V dropped 7 bases and J dropped 3 bases, with 19 bases sitting between them. This CDR3 is 15 amino acids long. CDR3 nucleotide sequence: TGTGCCAGCAACAAACCCGCGGGACAGAGCTACGAGCAGTACTTC. Its translation: CASNKPAGQSYEQYF.

V usage is TRBV27 and J usage is TRBJ2-5, with TRBD2 matching over 10 bases. V dropped 3 bases and J dropped 5; count of bases not matched to a gene: 6. The CDR3 is 15 amino acids. Germline V lookup: CDR1 MNHEY, CDR2 SMNVEV (reference sequence). CDR3 coding DNA: TGTGCCAGCAGTTTGTCTAGCGGGAGTTGGGAGACCCAGTACTTC. Its protein product is CASSLSSGSWETQYF.

The chain links TRBV2 to TRBJ2-7; weak D call: TRBD1 (6 bases). The CDR3 extends over 14 amino acids. V was shortened by 3 bases and J by 3 bases, with 12 bases between the two germline ends. Per germline, CDR1 SNHLY and CDR2 FYNNEI. The CDR3 sequence is CASSDTTDSYEQYF. The CDR3 DNA reads as TGTGCCAGCAGTGATACCACGGACAGCTACGAGCAGTACTTC.

The chain carries TRBV10-1 and TRBJ2-2; D possibly corresponds to TRBD2 (6 bases). Trimming stripped 8 bases from V and 7 bases from J, with 11 bases between. This CDR3 contains 12 residues. In germline, CDR1 is WNHNN, CDR2 SYGVQD (reference sequence). CDR3 DNA: TGCGCCAGCGGACTACTTAACGGGGAGCTGTTTTTT. This gives the protein CASGLLNGELFF.

The chain recombines TRBV19 with TRBJ2-3; 7 bases match TRBD2. The CDR3 contains 16 residues. J was trimmed by 0 bases and V by 1 base; bases with no gene match: 4. CDR1 is LNHDA, CDR2 SQIVND, per germline (reference sequence). CDR3 sequence: CASSIGRGTSTDTQYF. The CDR3 nucleotides are TGTGCCAGTAGTATAGGGCGGGGGACTAGCACAGATACGCAGTATTTT. Complete variable domain (other parts from reference TRBV19 and TRBJ2-3): DGGITQSPKYLFRKEGQNVTLSCEQNLNHDAMYWYRQDPGQGLRLIYYSQIVNDFQKGDIAEGYSVSREKKESFPLTVTSAQKNPTAFYLCASSIGRGTSTDTQYFGPGTRLTVL.